This T cell receptor beta chain was observed in a study of control samples from healthy donors and cancer patients. This CDR3 comprises 15 residues. Germline V gene data show CDR1 as LNHDA and CDR2 as SQIVND (reference sequence). V was clipped by 7 bases and J by 4 bases; unmatched bases: 11. The repertoire was sequenced with immunoSEQ multiplex PCR; TCRdb's copy has only in-frame clones and lacks some. The table lists about 83,000 clones, 75% to 95% of them singletons, with roughly 15% in the top ten. The TCR sequence derives from a man aged 45 to 65 in good health. Sequenced: blood. The genes are TRBV19 and TRBJ1-2; TRBD1 matches 8 bases. CDR3 sequence: CASTLSGTGSYGYTF. DNA for the CDR3: TGTGCCAGTACGCTTTCCGGGACAGGAAGCTATGGCTACACCTTC.